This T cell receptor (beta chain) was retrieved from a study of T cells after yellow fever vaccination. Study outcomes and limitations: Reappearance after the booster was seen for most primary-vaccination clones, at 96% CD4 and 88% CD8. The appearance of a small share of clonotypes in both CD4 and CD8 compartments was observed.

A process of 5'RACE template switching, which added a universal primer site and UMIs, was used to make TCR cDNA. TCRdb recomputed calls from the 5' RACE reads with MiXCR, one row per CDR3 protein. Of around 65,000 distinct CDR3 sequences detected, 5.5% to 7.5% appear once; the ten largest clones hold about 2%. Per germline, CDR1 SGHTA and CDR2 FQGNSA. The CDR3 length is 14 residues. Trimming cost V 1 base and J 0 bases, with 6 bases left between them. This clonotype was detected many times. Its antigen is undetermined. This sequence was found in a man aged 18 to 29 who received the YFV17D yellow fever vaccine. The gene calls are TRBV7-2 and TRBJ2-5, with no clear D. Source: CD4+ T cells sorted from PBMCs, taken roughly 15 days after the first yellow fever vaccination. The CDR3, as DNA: TGTGCCAGCAGCTTAGTCCTCGACCAAGAGACCCAGTACTTC. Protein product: CASSLVLDQETQYF. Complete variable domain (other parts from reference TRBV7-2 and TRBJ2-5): GAGVSQSPSNKVTEKGKDVELRCDPISGHTALYWYRQSLGQGLEFLIYFQGNSAPDKSGLPSDRFSAERTGGSVSTLTIQRTQQEDSAVYLCASSLVLDQETQYFGPGTRLLVL.